The clone carrying this T cell receptor beta chain was recorded at least ten times. Its matching antigen is unknown. This record comes from a study of T cells in Graves' hyperthyroidism and ophthalmopathy. Study results and limitations: Most expanded thyroid clonotypes above 0.001 also appeared in blood. A 13 V-J model separated ophthalmopathy from stable hyperthyroidism.

The TCR beta CDR3 regions underwent amplification using RNA transcripts as the source. A set of HTBI primers served as the primers for a first-round RT-PCR of the TCR CDR3. TCRdb redid the calling of the multiplex PCR reads with MiXCR, one entry per CDR3 protein. Among about 290,000 distinct CDR3 sequences listed, about 15% were seen once. Diagnoses were established using clinical symptoms, serum thyroxine and TRAb, thyroid ultrasound and orbital computed tomography. The material sequenced was blood. This clonotype was sampled from a woman aged 45-65 years with Graves' hyperthyroidism that later progressed to Graves' ophthalmopathy.

CDR3 sequence: CASSSGGGRNAYEQYF. The CDR3 nucleotides read TGTGCCAGCAGTTCCGGGGGGGGCCGGAACGCATACGAGCAGTACTTC. The chain links TRBV2 to TRBJ2-7, with 8 bases fitting TRBD2. The CDR3 covers 16 residues. Germline lookup yields CDR1 SNHLY and CDR2 FYNNEI. The ends lost 5 bases at V and 4 bases at J; junction bases unmatched: 13.